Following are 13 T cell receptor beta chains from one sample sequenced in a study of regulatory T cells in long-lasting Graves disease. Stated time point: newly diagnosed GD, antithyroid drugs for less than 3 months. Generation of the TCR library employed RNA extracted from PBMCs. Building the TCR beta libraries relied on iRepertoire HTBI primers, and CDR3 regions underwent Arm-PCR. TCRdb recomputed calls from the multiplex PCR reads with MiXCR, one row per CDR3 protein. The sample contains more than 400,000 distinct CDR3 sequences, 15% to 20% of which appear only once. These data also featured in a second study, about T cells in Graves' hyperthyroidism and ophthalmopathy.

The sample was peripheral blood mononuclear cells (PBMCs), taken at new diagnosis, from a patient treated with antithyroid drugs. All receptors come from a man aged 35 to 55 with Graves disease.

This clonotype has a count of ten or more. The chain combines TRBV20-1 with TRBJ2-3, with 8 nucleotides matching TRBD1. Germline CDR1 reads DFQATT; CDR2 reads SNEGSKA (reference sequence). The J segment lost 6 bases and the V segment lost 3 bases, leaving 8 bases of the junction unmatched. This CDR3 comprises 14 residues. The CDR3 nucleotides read TGCAGTGCTAGTGGGCAGGGGGCGGGGGATACGCAGTATTTT. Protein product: CSASGQGAGDTQYF.

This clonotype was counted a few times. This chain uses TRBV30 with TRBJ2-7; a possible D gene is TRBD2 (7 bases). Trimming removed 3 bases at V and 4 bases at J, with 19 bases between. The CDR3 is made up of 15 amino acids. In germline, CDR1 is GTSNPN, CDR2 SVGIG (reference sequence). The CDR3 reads CAWRGTGRGLYEQYF. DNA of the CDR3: TGTGCCTGGAGGGGGACCGGGCGGGGGCTGTACGAGCAGTACTTC.

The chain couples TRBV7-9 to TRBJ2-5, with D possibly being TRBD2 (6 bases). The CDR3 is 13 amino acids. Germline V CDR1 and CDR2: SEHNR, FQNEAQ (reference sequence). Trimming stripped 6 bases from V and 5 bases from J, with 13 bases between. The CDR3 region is CASSWRAGETQYF. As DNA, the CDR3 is TGTGCCAGCAGTTGGAGGGCCGGGGAGACCCAGTACTTC.

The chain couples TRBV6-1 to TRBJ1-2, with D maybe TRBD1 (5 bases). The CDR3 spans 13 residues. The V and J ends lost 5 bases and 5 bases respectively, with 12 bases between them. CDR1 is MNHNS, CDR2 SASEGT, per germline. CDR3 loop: CASSHGGEYGYTF. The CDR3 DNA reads TGTGCCAGCAGTCACGGGGGGGAGTATGGCTACACCTTC.

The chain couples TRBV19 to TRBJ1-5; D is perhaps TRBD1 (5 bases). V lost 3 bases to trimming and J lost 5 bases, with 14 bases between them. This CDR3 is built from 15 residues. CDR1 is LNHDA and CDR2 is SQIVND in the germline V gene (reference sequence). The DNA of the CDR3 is TGTGCCAGTAGTATGGGCGCTGGGACCGATCAGCCCCAGCATTTT. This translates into CASSMGAGTDQPQHF.

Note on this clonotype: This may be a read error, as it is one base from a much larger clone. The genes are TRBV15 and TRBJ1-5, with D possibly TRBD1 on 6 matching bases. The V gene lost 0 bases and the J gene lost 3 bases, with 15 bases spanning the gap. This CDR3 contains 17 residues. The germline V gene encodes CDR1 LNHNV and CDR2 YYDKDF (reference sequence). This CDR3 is CATSRDGAAGVNQPQHF. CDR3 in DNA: TGTGCCACCAGCAGAGATGGAGCGGCAGGGGTCAATCAGCCCCAGCATTTT.

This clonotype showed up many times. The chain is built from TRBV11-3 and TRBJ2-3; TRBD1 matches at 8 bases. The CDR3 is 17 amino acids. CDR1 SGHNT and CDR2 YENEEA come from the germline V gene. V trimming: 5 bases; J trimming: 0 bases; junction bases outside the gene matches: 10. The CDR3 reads CASSHRPTGASTDTQYF. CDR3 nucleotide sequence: TGTGCCAGCAGCCACAGACCGACAGGGGCAAGCACAGATACGCAGTATTTT.

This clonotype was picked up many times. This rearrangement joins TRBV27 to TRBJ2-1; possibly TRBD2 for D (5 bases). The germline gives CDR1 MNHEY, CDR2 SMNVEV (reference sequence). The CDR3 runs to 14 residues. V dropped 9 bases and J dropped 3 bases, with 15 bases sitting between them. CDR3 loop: CASGKGGSYNEQFF. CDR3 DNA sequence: TGTGCCAGTGGGAAGGGTGGGAGCTACAATGAGCAGTTCTTC.

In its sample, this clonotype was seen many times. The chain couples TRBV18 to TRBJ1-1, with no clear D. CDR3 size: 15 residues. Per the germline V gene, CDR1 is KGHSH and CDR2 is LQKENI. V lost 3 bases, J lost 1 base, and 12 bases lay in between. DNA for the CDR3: TGTGCCAGCTCACCTGGTCAGAACCCGAACACTGAAGCTTTCTTT. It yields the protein CASSPGQNPNTEAFF. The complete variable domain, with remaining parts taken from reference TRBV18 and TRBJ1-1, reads NAGVMQNPRHLVRRRGQEARLRCSPMKGHSHVYWYRQLPEEGLKFMVYLQKENIIDESGMPKERFSAEFPKEGPSILRIQQVVRGDSAAYFCASSPGQNPNTEAFFGQGTRLTVV.

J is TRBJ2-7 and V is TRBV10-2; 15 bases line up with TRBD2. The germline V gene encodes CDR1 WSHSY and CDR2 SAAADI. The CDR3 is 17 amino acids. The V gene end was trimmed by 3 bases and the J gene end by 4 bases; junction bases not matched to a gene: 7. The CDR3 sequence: CASSDPGTSGRRYEQYF. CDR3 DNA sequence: TGCGCCAGCAGTGACCCCGGGACTAGCGGGAGGAGGTACGAGCAGTACTTC.

The CDR3 DNA follows: TGTGCCAGCAGCCAAGGAGGTCGTTTAAGTGGCTACGAGCAGTACTTC. Encoded protein: CASSQGGRLSGYEQYF. The V and J genes are TRBV3-1 and TRBJ2-7; D not resolved. The V gene's germline CDR1 is LGHDT and CDR2 YNNKEL (reference sequence). This CDR3 has 16 amino acids. V was trimmed by 1 base and J by 3 bases, leaving 16 bases between them.

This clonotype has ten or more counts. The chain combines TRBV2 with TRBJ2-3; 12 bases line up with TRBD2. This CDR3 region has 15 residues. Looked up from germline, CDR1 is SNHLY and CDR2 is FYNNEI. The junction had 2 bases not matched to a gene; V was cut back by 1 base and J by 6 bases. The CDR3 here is CASSEEGTSGDTQYF. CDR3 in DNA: TGTGCCAGCAGTGAAGAAGGGACTAGCGGGGATACGCAGTATTTT.

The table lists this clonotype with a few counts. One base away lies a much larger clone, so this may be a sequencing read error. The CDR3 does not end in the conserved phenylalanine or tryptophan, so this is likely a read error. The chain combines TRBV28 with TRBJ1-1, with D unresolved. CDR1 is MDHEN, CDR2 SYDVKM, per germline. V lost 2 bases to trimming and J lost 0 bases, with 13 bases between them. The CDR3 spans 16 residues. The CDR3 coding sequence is TGTGCCAGCAGTTTACGGGCAGGACTTCTGAACACTGAAGCTTTCCTT. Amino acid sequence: CASSLRAGLLNTEAFL.